This is a list of T cell receptor beta chains from one sample in a study of blood T cell repertoires in COVID-19. Profiled with immunoSEQ multiplex PCR; TCRdb holds only in-frame clones, not every one. Here the sample spans some 300,000 clones, roughly 86% being singletons. The specimen was PBMCs or T cells enriched from blood (not recorded which). Receptor source: a woman in her fifties or sixties who had been exposed to COVID-19. The CDR3 runs from the conserved cysteine through the conserved F or W. The order of the fields is clone size, D gene, J gene, V gene, CDR3 DNA, CDR3 protein. The D gene is left open where the match is weak. Clone size is given for some rows only: seen once, a few or many times, or a class if the clone is expanded.

- TRBD2 TRBJ2-7 TRBV19 TGTGCCAGTTCCGCCTCTAGCGGGGATTCCTACGAGCAGTACTTC CASSASSGDSYEQYF
once TRBD2 TRBJ2-2 TRBV6-4 TGTGCCAGCAGACGATCCCGGGGGCGGGGGGGCACCGGGGAGCTGTTTTTT CASRRSRGRGGTGELFF
- - TRBJ1-2 TRBV21-1 TGTGCCAGCAGCAAAATCCCTCCCATGAGTGGCTACACCTTC CASSKIPPMSGYTF
- - TRBJ1-6 TRBV19 TGTGCCAGTAGTATAGGGAGGACCTATAATTCACCCCTCCACTTT CASSIGRTYNSPLHF
- - TRBJ1-2 TRBV19 TGTGCCAGTAGTAAGGAGGCAGACGCTAACTATGGCTACACCTTC CASSKEADANYGYTF
- - TRBJ2-3 TRBV12-3/TRBV12-4 TGTGCCAGCTTAGCTAATACAGATACGCAGTATTTT CASLANTDTQYF
- - TRBJ2-5 TRBV28 TGTGCCAGCAGTTTGAGGGTGGGAGAGACCCAGTACTTC CASSLRVGETQYF
- - TRBJ1-3 TRBV4-2 TGTGCCAGCAGCCCGACGGGGGGTTCCAGAAACACCATATATTTT CASSPTGGSRNTIYF
- - TRBJ1-2 TRBV5-1 TGCGCCAGCAGCTTGGCCATAGACAGGCTGAATGGCTACACCTTC CASSLAIDRLNGYTF
- TRBD1 TRBJ1-6 TRBV5-1 TGCGCCAGCAGCTTGGACCCGACAGGGCTAGGTTCACCCCTCCACTTT CASSLDPTGLGSPLHF
- TRBD1 TRBJ2-3 TRBV5-1 TGCGCCAGTATGACAGGGGCTAGCACAGATACGCAGTATTTT CASMTGASTDTQYF
few TRBD1 TRBJ1-2 TRBV19 TGTGCCAGTAGCAACAGTCTCACAGGGGAGAGCTATGGCTACACCTTC CASSNSLTGESYGYTF
- TRBD2 TRBJ2-3 TRBV7-9 TGTGCCAGCAGCCCGAGCGGGGACCCCTTCTTGACAGATACGCAGTATTTT CASSPSGDPFLTDTQYF
- - TRBJ2-7 TRBV5-4 TGTGCCAGCAGCACCCGGCAGGCACGAACCTACGAGCAGTACTTC CASSTRQARTYEQYF
- TRBD2 TRBJ2-1 TRBV19 TGTGCCAGTAGTTCACTAGCGGGGGGGCCGTTCTTC CASSSLAGGPFF
- TRBD1 TRBJ2-7 TRBV23-1 TGCGCCAGCAGGGGAGAGGGACAGGGACCCTACGAGCAGTACTTC CASRGEGQGPYEQYF
- - TRBJ1-1 TRBV19 TGTGCCACCAAAGGGGCTGGAATCGGACGCCGAAAGAACACTGAAGCTTTCTTT CATKGAGIGRRKNTEAFF
- - TRBJ1-4 TRBV28 TGTGCCAGCCGAAAGATGAGAGAAAATGAAAAACTGTTTTTT CASRKMRENEKLFF